The present T cell receptor beta chain was sequenced within a study of blood T cell repertoires in COVID-19. Overall study context: Donors in the United States, Italy and Spain gave samples during acute or convalescent COVID-19. From T cells, B-cell-depleted T cells, or PBMCs came the material, which was cDNA or gDNA.

Losses at the gene ends were 5 bases for V and 0 bases for J; bases not matched to a gene: 7. The germline V gene encodes CDR1 LNHDA and CDR2 SQIVND (reference sequence). CDR3 length equals 16 residues. The Seattle patients, enrolled during active infection, were followed longitudinally. Study processing details: Reference gene primer amplification gave nucleated cell count estimates. Sequenced by immunoSEQ multiplex PCR; TCRdb stores in-frame clones only, minus some. V and J calls and clone size follow that table, whereas D and trimming were derived from the DNA. The sample carries roughly 200,000 clones, about 81% recorded once. This clone has just one count.

This sequence was found in an elderly woman with COVID-19, enrolled during active disease. The chain uses TRBV19 and TRBJ2-3; TRBD2 agrees at 8 bases. Sequencing used peripheral blood. The CDR3 DNA follows: TGTGCCAGTAGTGAATTCCTAGCGGGTAGCACAGATACGCAGTATTTT. Translating gives CASSEFLAGSTDTQYF. Variable domain in full (rest from reference TRBV19 and TRBJ2-3): DGGITQSPKYLFRKEGQNVTLSCEQNLNHDAMYWYRQDPGQGLRLIYYSQIVNDFQKGDIAEGYSVSREKKESFPLTVTSAQKNPTAFYLCASSEFLAGSTDTQYFGPGTRLTVL.